Listed below are T cell receptor beta chains from one sample, sequenced in a study of cytomegalovirus exposure and HLA in healthy donors. Measured with immunoSEQ multiplex PCR; TCRdb has only the in-frame clones, and not every one. The sample consists of more than 90,000 clones, more than 60% of them appearing once. Source material: PBMCs. The origin of the receptors is a human donor in good health. Each CDR3 is given with its conserved first and last residue. A D gene is named only where the DNA matches it firmly. Size is omitted from some rows. Given values are once, few, many or a class for expanded clones.

TRBV5-6,-,TRBJ2-5,-,CASSLVQYQETQYF,TGTGCCAGCAGCTTGGTTCAGTACCAAGAGACCCAGTACTTC
TRBV6-5,few,TRBJ1-1,TRBD1,CASSYLRGLNTEAFF,TGTGCCAGCAGTTACTTGAGGGGGCTTAACACTGAAGCTTTCTTT
TRBV1,-,TRBJ2-1,-,CTSSQAQHGLAGGTYNEQFF,TGCACCAGCAGCCAAGCACAACACGGACTAGCGGGAGGGACATACAATGAGCAGTTCTTC
TRBV7-9,-,TRBJ2-7,-,CASSPVPLRGMRTYEQYF,TGTGCCAGCAGCCCCGTCCCCCTTCGGGGAATGAGGACCTACGAGCAGTACTTC
TRBV6-5,-,TRBJ2-1,-,CASSQGTFNYNEQFF,TGTGCCAGCAGTCAAGGGACATTCAATTACAATGAGCAGTTCTTC
TRBV7-6,-,TRBJ1-1,-,CASSLLGGNTEAFF,TGTGCCAGCAGCTTATTGGGGGGGAACACTGAAGCTTTCTTT
TRBV18,-,TRBJ2-1,-,CASSPSPSNEQFF,TGTGCCAGCTCACCATCTCCGTCCAATGAGCAGTTCTTC
TRBV5-1,once,TRBJ2-5,-,CASSSNQETQYF,TGCGCCAGCAGCTCCAACCAAGAGACCCAGTACTTC
TRBV27,-,TRBJ1-2,-,CASSPRAQGYGYTF,TGTGCCAGCAGTCCCCGGGCGCAGGGGTATGGCTACACCTTC
TRBV5-4,-,TRBJ2-3,TRBD1,CASSLGQGPDTQYF,TGTGCCAGCAGCTTGGGACAGGGCCCAGATACGCAGTATTTT
TRBV5-1,-,TRBJ2-3,-,CASSIQGGRGDTQYF,TGCGCCAGCAGCATTCAAGGCGGTCGGGGAGATACGCAGTATTTT
TRBV7-8,-,TRBJ2-2,TRBD1,CASSTDREVTGELFF,TGTGCCAGCAGTACGGACAGGGAAGTTACCGGGGAGCTGTTTTTT
TRBV5-1,-,TRBJ1-1,-,CASSLAGARGVTEAFF,TGCGCCAGCAGTTTGGCAGGGGCCCGTGGTGTTACTGAAGCTTTCTTT
TRBV19,-,TRBJ2-1,TRBD1,CASSGQGNEQFF,TGTGCCAGTAGCGGACAGGGCAATGAGCAGTTCTTC
TRBV7-2,-,TRBJ2-2,-,CASSLPGSGELFF,TGTGCCAGCAGCTTACCAGGGTCCGGGGAGCTGTTTTTT
TRBV19,-,TRBJ1-2,-,CASRVRASYGYTF,TGTGCCAGTAGGGTCAGGGCGTCCTATGGCTACACCTTC
TRBV30,-,TRBJ1-3,TRBD1,CAWSPGGMRGNTIYF,TGTGCCTGGAGTCCAGGGGGAATGAGAGGAAACACCATATATTTT
TRBV19,few,TRBJ1-1,-,CASSILGINTEAFF,TGTGCCAGTAGTATATTGGGCATTAACACTGAAGCTTTCTTT
TRBV2,-,TRBJ2-7,-,CASSEVKPSFYEQYF,TGTGCCAGCAGTGAGGTTAAACCGAGCTTCTACGAGCAGTACTTC
TRBV7-9,-,TRBJ2-3,-,CASSFAVSTDTQYF,TGTGCCAGCAGCTTTGCAGTAAGCACAGATACGCAGTATTTT
TRBV11-2,-,TRBJ2-1,TRBD2,CASSKQLADYDEQFF,TGTGCCAGCAGCAAACAACTAGCGGACTACGATGAGCAGTTCTTC
TRBV2,-,TRBJ2-3,TRBD2,CASEVAGDPDTQYF,TGTGCCAGTGAAGTTGCGGGGGATCCAGATACGCAGTATTTT
TRBV18,-,TRBJ2-5,-,CASSPLSGNQETQYF,TGTGCCAGCTCACCATTATCCGGGAACCAAGAGACCCAGTACTTC
TRBV6-1,-,TRBJ2-7,-,CASSPWTEAYEQYF,TGTGCCAGCAGTCCCTGGACAGAAGCCTACGAGCAGTACTTC
TRBV5-6,-,TRBJ1-2,-,CASSLGQAVNYGYTF,TGTGCCAGCAGCTTGGGACAGGCCGTTAACTATGGCTACACCTTC
TRBV30,once,TRBJ2-7,TRBD2,CAWSVASGNEQYF,TGTGCCTGGAGTGTCGCTAGCGGGAACGAGCAGTACTTC
TRBV30,-,TRBJ2-3,-,CAWSFSGWGADTQYF,TGTGCCTGGAGTTTTAGCGGCTGGGGGGCAGATACGCAGTATTTT
TRBV2,-,TRBJ1-5,TRBD1,CASNDDRGGNQPQHF,TGTGCCAGCAACGACGACAGGGGGGGTAATCAGCCCCAGCATTTT
TRBV7-9,-,TRBJ1-5,-,CASSLSGSSQPQHF,TGTGCCAGCAGCTTGTCAGGGTCAAGTCAGCCCCAGCATTTT
TRBV7-9,-,TRBJ2-7,TRBD1,CASSLGIGQGAYEQYF,TGTGCCAGCAGCTTAGGTATAGGACAGGGGGCCTACGAGCAGTACTTC
TRBV2,-,TRBJ1-5,-,CASSEVGGSNQPQHF,TGTGCCAGCAGTGAAGTGGGGGGAAGCAATCAGCCCCAGCATTTT
TRBV19,-,TRBJ2-7,TRBD2,CASTMVAGGPSEQYF,TGTGCCAGTACCATGGTAGCGGGAGGCCCCTCAGAGCAGTACTTC
TRBV27,-,TRBJ2-1,TRBD2,CASSSGTSGRNEQFF,TGTGCCAGCAGTTCCGGGACTAGCGGTCGCAATGAGCAGTTCTTC
TRBV6-4,-,TRBJ2-5,TRBD1,CASSVPGQGREQYF,TGTGCCAGCAGTGTACCGGGACAGGGGAGAGAGCAGTACTTC
TRBV6-1,-,TRBJ1-2,TRBD1,CASSERGPNYGYTF,TGTGCCAGCAGTGAAAGGGGGCCTAACTATGGCTACACCTTC
TRBV29-1,-,TRBJ1-2,-,CSVYTGNPYGYTF,TGCAGCGTTTACACAGGGAACCCCTATGGCTACACCTTC
TRBV7-8,-,TRBJ1-1,-,CASSSTWGGNTEAFF,TGTGCCAGCAGCTCAACTTGGGGGGGGAACACTGAAGCTTTCTTT
TRBV6-4,-,TRBJ2-3,TRBD2,CASSPEGLAGGDTQYF,TGTGCCAGCAGCCCGGAGGGACTAGCGGGAGGAGATACGCAGTATTTT
TRBV6-1,few,TRBJ1-2,TRBD1,CASSVLTQGAGGYTF,TGTGCCAGCAGCGTTCTTACACAGGGGGCTGGTGGCTACACCTTC
TRBV7-6,-,TRBJ2-7,TRBD2,CASSFSTGLAGGPLYEQYF,TGTGCCAGCAGCTTTTCAACCGGACTAGCGGGAGGGCCTTTGTACGAGCAGTACTTC